These 19 T cell receptor beta chains originate from one sample sequenced in a study of response to subunit inactivated influenza vaccine. TCRdb independently ran MiXCR on the RT-PCR reads; one entry per CDR3 protein. The sample includes around 760,000 distinct CDR3 sequences, 11% to 15% seen only once; the top ten take 6% to 7%. The sequences come from PBMCs from blood, collected approximately 15 days before vaccination. The receptors were gathered from a man in his fifties or sixties who received an inactivated influenza vaccine.

The chain links TRBV20-1 to TRBJ2-7, with a tentative D call TRBD2 (5 bases). Germline V gene data show CDR1 as DFQATT and CDR2 as SNEGSKA (reference sequence). The CDR3 runs to 13 residues. V was trimmed by 4 bases and J by 6 bases, leaving 16 bases between them. The chain's CDR3 is CSAKRGQRTEQYF. In DNA form, the CDR3 reads TGCAGTGCTAAAAGAGGTCAGCGGACCGAGCAGTACTTC.

This clonotype turned up a few times. The chain recombines TRBV20-1 with TRBJ2-7, with D tentatively TRBD2 (5 bases). CDR3 length equals 13 residues. Germline lookup yields CDR1 DFQATT and CDR2 SNEGSKA (reference sequence). The CDR3 region is CSAPVREGYEQYF. The CDR3 DNA sequence: TGCAGCGCTCCTGTCCGGGAAGGGTACGAGCAGTACTTC.

In its sample, this clonotype was seen a few times. The chain employs TRBV4-3 and TRBJ1-6; no clear D. The CDR3 loop spans 14 amino acids. Germline V gene lookup returns CDR1 LGHNA and CDR2 YSLEER. V lost 1 base and J 7 bases, leaving 8 bases between the germline ends. The DNA of the CDR3 is TGCGCCAGCAGCCAAGCGGCAGAGAATTCACCCCTCCACTTT. Its translation is CASSQAAENSPLHF.

This clonotype was observed a handful of times. In DNA, the CDR3 is TGTGCCAGCACCCCGGGACAGTCTTACAATGAGCAGTTCTTC. Translation gives CASTPGQSYNEQFF. This chain links TRBV28 with TRBJ2-1, with TRBD1 matching 7 bases. CDR1 is MDHEN, CDR2 SYDVKM, per germline. The CDR3 runs to 14 residues. J was trimmed by 4 bases and V by 7 bases; bases with no gene match: 7.

This clonotype was counted only a few times. The chain couples TRBV12-3 or TRBV12-4 to TRBJ2-3; 11 bases align to TRBD2. The CDR3 extends over 17 amino acids. The V gene end was trimmed by 7 bases and the J gene end by 4 bases; junction bases not matched to a gene: 13. The CDR3 reads CASTIGDLAGGADTQYF. CDR3 DNA sequence: TGTGCCAGCACAATTGGGGACTTAGCGGGGGGGGCAGATACGCAGTATTTT.

The sample holds a few counts of this clonotype. The rearrangement joins TRBV29-1 to TRBJ2-1, with 13 bases aligning to TRBD2. Germline CDR1 SQVTM, CDR2 ANQGSEA. This CDR3 is built from 15 residues. The junction had 4 bases not matched to a gene; V was cut back by 1 base and J by 7 bases. CDR3 coding DNA: TGCAGCGTTGAAGGGACTAGCGGGAGTACGAATGAGCAGTTCTTC. It encodes CSVEGTSGSTNEQFF.

The rearrangement joins TRBV2 to TRBJ2-1; D is ambiguous. Trimming left V 10 bases short and J 5 bases short, with 15 bases between. The CDR3 spans 13 residues. The germline V gene encodes CDR1 SNHLY and CDR2 FYNNEI. This CDR3 reads CATTHEIDNEQFF. As DNA, the CDR3 is TGTGCCACCACCCACGAAATAGACAATGAGCAGTTCTTC.

The sample holds many counts of this clonotype. The V gene is TRBV29-1, the J gene TRBJ2-3; 14 bases match TRBD2. V dropped 6 bases and J dropped 5; count of bases not matched to a gene: 7. Germline V gene sequence: CDR1 SQVTM, CDR2 ANQGSEA. The CDR3 contains 15 residues. CDR3 in DNA: TGCAGCGTGGCGACTAGCGGGAGGGTGGGAGATACGCAGTATTTT. It codes for CSVATSGRVGDTQYF.

This clonotype came up a few times. CDR3 nucleotides: TGTGCCAGCAGGGGGGGAGGGGGCAATCAGCCCCAGCATTTT. Its protein is CASRGGGGNQPQHF. The J gene is TRBJ1-5, the V gene TRBV12-3 or TRBV12-4, with TRBD1 as a possible D gene (5 bases). V was clipped by 6 bases and J by 2 bases, with 11 bases between them. This CDR3 is built from 14 residues.

A few counts support this clonotype. The V call is TRBV7-2, the J call TRBJ2-7; no reliable D call. CDR1 is SGHTA, CDR2 FQGNSA, per germline. V lost 2 bases and J 7 bases, leaving 18 bases between the germline ends. This CDR3 region has 15 residues. CDR3 loop: CASSLRYGILMEQYF. DNA of the CDR3: TGTGCCAGCAGCTTACGATATGGGATTTTGATGGAGCAGTACTTC.

This clonotype was observed a handful of times. The chain carries TRBV2 and TRBJ2-4; 14 positions agree with TRBD2. Unmatched junction bases numbered 12, after V lost 7 bases and J lost 1 base. In germline, CDR1 is SNHLY, CDR2 FYNNEI. The CDR3 has 19 residues. The CDR3 DNA follows: TGTGCCAGCAAGCCGGGACTAGCGGGGGTAGGAGTGGCCAAAAACATTCAGTACTTC. Translation gives CASKPGLAGVGVAKNIQYF.

The V call is TRBV12-3 or TRBV12-4, the J call TRBJ2-3; either TRBD1 or TRBD2 may fit D (5 bases each). The CDR3 is 14 residues long. V gave up 2 bases and J gave up 6 bases, with 12 bases separating them. This CDR3 is CASSLLGTADTQYF. CDR3 bases: TGTGCCAGCAGTTTATTGGGGACCGCGGATACGCAGTATTTT.

This sequence joins TRBV9 and TRBJ2-1, with D unclear. This CDR3 spans 15 amino acids. The germline CDR1 and CDR2 sequences are SGDLS and YYNGEE. The V gene lost 7 bases and the J gene lost 0 bases, with 14 bases spanning the gap. The CDR3 sequence: CASGRTAISYNEQFF. The CDR3 nucleotides are TGTGCCAGCGGACGGACGGCTATCTCCTACAATGAGCAGTTCTTC.

This clonotype came up a few times. The rearrangement joins TRBV12-3 or TRBV12-4 to TRBJ1-1; 9 nucleotides line up with TRBD1. This CDR3 region has 17 residues. With V trimmed by 7 bases and J by 7 bases, 19 bases remained unmatched. In DNA form, the CDR3 reads TGTGCCAGCATTTTTGGGACAGGACGGGACAGGGCGAATGAAGCTTTCTTT. Amino acid sequence: CASIFGTGRDRANEAFF.

V usage is TRBV4-1 and J usage is TRBJ2-5; the D gene could be TRBD1 or TRBD2 (5 bases each). The CDR3 loop spans 13 amino acids. Per the germline V gene, CDR1 is MGHRA and CDR2 is YSYEKL. The V gene lost 6 bases and the J gene lost 3 bases, with 11 bases spanning the gap. The CDR3 sequence: CASREVGEETQYF. CDR3 bases: TGCGCCAGCAGGGAAGTGGGGGAAGAGACCCAGTACTTC.

The J gene is TRBJ2-7, the V gene TRBV5-1, with D possibly being TRBD2 (5 bases). This CDR3 has 14 amino acids. Deletions cut 3 bases from V and 2 bases from J, with 12 bases between. Germline CDR1 is SGHRS and CDR2 is YFSETQ. The CDR3 DNA sequence: TGCGCCAGCAGCTCGAAGGAGGCGGCCTACGAGCAGTACTTC. It codes for CASSSKEAAYEQYF. Together with reference TRBV5-1 and TRBJ2-7, the CDR3 gives the full variable domain: KAGVTQTPRYLIKTRGQQVTLSCSPISGHRSVSWYQQTPGQGLQFLFEYFSETQRNKGNFPGRFSGRQFSNSRSEMNVSTLELGDSALYLCASSSKEAAYEQYFGPGTRLTVT.

V and J are TRBV27 and TRBJ2-1; 11 bases are shared with TRBD2. The germline V gene encodes CDR1 MNHEY and CDR2 SMNVEV (reference sequence). The CDR3 is made up of 17 amino acids. J was trimmed by 10 bases and V by 5 bases; bases with no gene match: 16. The CDR3 nucleotides read TGTGCCAGCAGTCCGGTACCGGGACTAGCGGCCGGGGGGGAGCAGTTCTTC. Amino acids: CASSPVPGLAAGGEQFF.

V usage is TRBV5-6 and J usage is TRBJ2-1; possibly TRBD1 for D (6 bases). The V and J ends lost 4 bases and 0 bases respectively, with 14 bases between them. There are 16 residues in the CDR3. Germline assignment: CDR1 SGHDT and CDR2 YYEEEE. The CDR3: CASSRYRASSYNEQFF. CDR3 bases: TGTGCCAGCAGCAGATACAGGGCTAGCTCCTACAATGAGCAGTTCTTC.

This clonotype was counted a few times. V is TRBV7-9 and J is TRBJ2-7, with TRBD1 identical over 7 bases. The germline V gene has CDR1 SEHNR and CDR2 FQNEAQ (reference sequence). The CDR3 has 14 amino acids. J gave up 6 bases and V 7 bases, and 12 bases lay outside the gene matches. CDR3 DNA sequence: TGTGCCAGCATTCGAATCGGGGACAGCCCCGAGCAGTACTTC. The encoded protein is CASIRIGDSPEQYF. Full variable domain (rest looked up from reference TRBV7-9 and TRBJ2-7): DTGVSQNPRHKITKRGQNVTFRCDPISEHNRLYWYRQTLGQGPEFLTYFQNEAQLEKSRLLSDRFSAERPKGSFSTLEIQRTEQGDSAMYLCASIRIGDSPEQYFGPGTRLTVT.